This entry lists 27 T cell receptor beta chains sequenced from one sample in a study of blood T cell repertoires in COVID-19. Profiled with immunoSEQ multiplex PCR; TCRdb holds only in-frame clones, not every one. The table shows 30,000 to 35,000 clones, with 70% to 90% occurring only once. Material: peripheral blood. These receptor sequences come from a woman aged 40 to 50 with active or convalescent COVID-19.

V usage is TRBV19 and J usage is TRBJ2-3; 14 positions match TRBD2. J lost 3 bases, V lost 5 bases, and 4 bases had no gene match. This CDR3 region has 16 residues. Germline assignment: CDR1 LNHDA and CDR2 SQIVND (reference sequence). The CDR3 is CASSQGLAGETDTQYF. As DNA, the CDR3 is TGTGCCAGTAGTCAGGGACTAGCGGGGGAGACAGATACGCAGTATTTT.

The chain employs TRBV30 and TRBJ2-2, with D maybe TRBD1 (6 bases). Looked up from germline, CDR1 is GTSNPN and CDR2 is SVGIG (reference sequence). The CDR3 covers 16 residues. The V end was cut by 8 bases, the J end by 1 base, with 20 bases between. CDR3 sequence reads: CALRKTGTLNTGELFF. In DNA, the CDR3 is TGTGCCCTGCGGAAAACCGGGACATTGAACACCGGGGAGCTGTTTTTT.

The rearrangement joins TRBV27 to TRBJ2-7; 11 bases match TRBD1. The ends lost 5 bases at V and 0 bases at J; junction bases unmatched: 3. The germline CDR1 and CDR2 sequences are MNHEY and SMNVEV (reference sequence). This CDR3 comprises 15 residues. The CDR3 spells CASSRGQGVSYEQYF. CDR3 nucleotide sequence: TGTGCCAGCAGTCGGGGACAGGGGGTCTCCTACGAGCAGTACTTC.

This sequence joins TRBV4-1 and TRBJ1-4, with TRBD1 matching over 7 bases. The germline V gene encodes CDR1 MGHRA and CDR2 YSYEKL. V shed 5 bases and J 0 bases; nucleotides not matched to a gene: 6. The CDR3 is 16 residues long. The CDR3, as DNA: TGCGCCAGCAGCTATGGGACAGATGCAACTAATGAAAAACTGTTTTTT. It translates to CASSYGTDATNEKLFF.

The chain combines TRBV10-1 with TRBJ2-3; 10 bases agree with TRBD2. Trimming took 8 bases from V and 1 from J; bases not matched to a gene: 6. Germline V gives CDR1 WNHNN, CDR2 SYGVQD (reference sequence). The CDR3 covers 15 residues. CDR3 sequence reads: CASSSGSWGTDTQYF. The CDR3 DNA reads TGCGCCAGCTCTAGCGGGAGTTGGGGCACAGATACGCAGTATTTT.

The CDR3 DNA sequence: TGCGCCAGCAGCTTGGACCACAGGGCGTCCGGGGAGCTGTTTTTT. Translation: CASSLDHRASGELFF. The rearrangement joins TRBV5-1 to TRBJ2-2; TRBD1 might be the D (6 bases). This CDR3 has 15 residues. The germline V gene has CDR1 SGHRS and CDR2 YFSETQ. Trimming shortened V by 0 bases and J by 6 bases, and 12 bases separated the two germline ends.

The chain uses TRBV11-2 and TRBJ2-5, with 8 bases lining up with TRBD1. V dropped 3 bases and J dropped 1; count of bases not matched to a gene: 1. From germline, CDR1 is SGHAT and CDR2 FQNNGV. This CDR3 contains 14 residues. CDR3 DNA sequence: TGTGCCAGCAGCTTGCAGGGGGCCCAAGAGACCCAGTACTTC. Its protein is CASSLQGAQETQYF.

This clone has just a few counts. The CDR3: CAISGSGMDQPQHF. Written as DNA, the CDR3 is TGTGCCATCAGTGGTTCAGGGATGGATCAGCCCCAGCATTTT. The V and J genes are TRBV10-3 and TRBJ1-5; D is possibly TRBD1 (5 bases). Germline V gene sequence: CDR1 ENHRY, CDR2 SYGVKD. The CDR3 spans 14 residues. Trimming cost V 4 bases and J 5 bases, with 12 bases left between them.

This clone was picked up one time. J is TRBJ2-7 and V is TRBV11-2, with TRBD1 matching 9 bases. Germline lookup yields CDR1 SGHAT and CDR2 FQNNGV. The CDR3 has 18 residues. The ends lost 3 bases at V and 1 base at J; junction bases unmatched: 13. In DNA, the CDR3 is TGTGCCAGCAGCTTCTCCACCACTACAGGGGGCTGGTCCTACGAGCAGTACTTC. Residues: CASSFSTTTGGWSYEQYF.

This clone occurred once. The gene calls are TRBV3-1 (or the pseudogene TRBV3-2) and TRBJ1-1, with 7 nucleotides matching TRBD1. V trimming: 4 bases; J trimming: 1 base; junction bases outside the gene matches: 9. The CDR3 is 16 amino acids. The V gene's germline CDR1 is LGHDT and CDR2 YNNKEL (reference sequence). DNA for the CDR3: TGTGCCAGCAGCCCCAGACAGGGCCCACCGAACACTGAAGCTTTCTTT. Its protein is CASSPRQGPPNTEAFF.

The rearrangement uses TRBV9 and TRBJ2-1, with 8 bases that match TRBD2. Trimming at V came to 3 bases and at J to 5 bases, leaving 13 bases not matched to a gene. Germline V gene data show CDR1 as SGDLS and CDR2 as YYNGEE. The CDR3 runs to 17 residues. The CDR3 DNA reads TGTGCCAGCAGCGAGAGCGCCTTAGCGGGGCCAAACAATGAGCAGTTCTTC. Protein: CASSESALAGPNNEQFF.

The genes are TRBV11-3 and TRBJ2-5; TRBD2 matches at 14 bases. The V and J ends lost 5 bases and 2 bases, in that order; junction bases with no gene match: 4. CDR1 and CDR2 (germline): SGHNT, YENEEA. This CDR3 is built from 16 residues. The CDR3 DNA follows: TGTGCCAGCAGCCCCGGACTAGCGGGGGGTCAAGAGACCCAGTACTTC. It translates to CASSPGLAGGQETQYF.

The rearrangement joins TRBV11-1 to TRBJ1-2; D remains ambiguous. CDR1 and CDR2 from the germline V gene are SGHAT and FQDESV (reference sequence). This CDR3 spans 12 amino acids. V was trimmed by 4 bases and J by 4 bases, leaving 7 bases between them. CDR3 loop: CASSYDSYGYTF. The CDR3 DNA follows: TGTGCCAGCAGCTACGATAGCTATGGCTACACCTTC.

The V and J genes are TRBV6-2 or TRBV6-3 and TRBJ2-5, with TRBD2 matching over 7 bases. Per the germline V gene, CDR1 is MNHEY and CDR2 is SVGEGT. The CDR3 extends over 14 amino acids. V shed 6 bases, J shed 2 bases, and the junction held 6 bases outside the gene matches. This CDR3 reads CASSPRTRQETQYF. In DNA form, the CDR3 reads TGTGCCAGCAGCCCGCGGACTAGGCAAGAGACCCAGTACTTC.

The chain couples TRBV28 to TRBJ1-3, with TRBD1 identical over 8 bases. The V gene end was trimmed by 4 bases and the J gene end by 6 bases; junction bases not matched to a gene: 14. The CDR3 runs 17 residues. The germline gives CDR1 MDHEN, CDR2 SYDVKM. The CDR3: CASSSFKNRGKLNTIYF. CDR3 in DNA: TGTGCCAGCAGTTCTTTTAAAAACAGGGGGAAGTTAAACACCATATATTTT.

The rearrangement uses TRBV10-3 and TRBJ2-3; 9 bases agree with TRBD2. Germline values: CDR1 ENHRY, CDR2 SYGVKD. The CDR3 has 14 residues. V shed 8 bases, J shed 5 bases, and the junction held 8 bases outside the gene matches. CDR3 nucleotide sequence: TGTGCCATCGGGGGCGGGGGGGCCTTAGATACGCAGTATTTT. This translates into CAIGGGGALDTQYF.

Only a few counts were recorded for this clone. The chain combines TRBV27 with TRBJ2-2, with a weak D call TRBD1 (6 bases). Germline CDR1 reads MNHEY; CDR2 reads SMNVEV (reference sequence). Between the trimmed V and J ends, which lost 6 bases and 4 bases, there was a span of 15 bases. The CDR3 has 15 amino acids. The CDR3 reads CASSLTGLGTGELFF. CDR3 coding DNA: TGTGCCAGCAGCCTGACAGGTTTGGGCACCGGGGAGCTGTTTTTT.

The gene calls are TRBV15 and TRBJ2-4, with 9 positions matching TRBD2. The length of the CDR3 is 19 residues. After removal of 0 bases from V and 0 bases from J, the junction contained 9 bases not matched to a gene. Germline values: CDR1 LNHNV, CDR2 YYDKDF (reference sequence). The CDR3 DNA is TGTGCCACCAGCAGAGATCTAGCGGGGCATATAATAGCCAAAAACATTCAGTACTTC. It specifies CATSRDLAGHIIAKNIQYF.

The V call is TRBV7-3, the J call TRBJ1-2, with 10 bases identical to TRBD1. Per germline, CDR1 SGHTA and CDR2 FQGTGA. Unmatched junction bases numbered 1, after V lost 3 bases and J lost 6 bases. The CDR3 spans 13 residues. The CDR3: CASSFGQGDGYTF. DNA for the CDR3: TGTGCCAGCAGCTTCGGACAGGGGGATGGCTACACCTTC.

This rearrangement joins TRBV28 to TRBJ2-7; a weak D match, TRBD2 (5 bases). CDR1 is MDHEN, CDR2 SYDVKM, per germline. The CDR3 loop spans 12 amino acids. V dropped 3 bases and J dropped 2 bases, with 5 bases sitting between them. The CDR3 loop is CASSFGTYEQYF. Here the CDR3 DNA reads TGTGCCAGCAGTTTCGGGACCTACGAGCAGTACTTC.

The chain uses TRBV3-1 (or the pseudogene TRBV3-2) and TRBJ2-7, with TRBD1 matching over 9 bases. Germline CDR1 is LGHDT and CDR2 is YNNKEL (reference sequence). The V and J ends lost 3 bases and 6 bases, in that order; junction bases with no gene match: 9. This CDR3 is 15 amino acids long. The CDR3 DNA sequence: TGTGCCAGCAGCCAGGGCGACAGGGGGGACGGCGAGCAGTACTTC. Amino acid sequence: CASSQGDRGDGEQYF.

J is TRBJ2-5 and V is TRBV9, with a tentative D call TRBD1 (8 bases). Deletions cut 0 bases from V and 5 bases from J, with 23 bases between. CDR3 size: 18 residues. CDR1 is SGDLS and CDR2 is YYNGEE in the germline V gene. The DNA for the CDR3 is TGTGCCAGCAGCGTAGCTCCGGCAGGGGGCCTCGGGAGGGAGACCCAGTACTTC. Translation: CASSVAPAGGLGRETQYF. Looking up the rest from reference TRBV9 and TRBJ2-5 gives the full variable domain: DSGVTQTPKHLITATGQRVTLRCSPRSGDLSVYWYQQSLDQGLQFLIQYYNGEERAKGNILERFSAQQFPDLHSELNLSSLELGDSALYFCASSVAPAGGLGRETQYFGPGTRLLVL.

This chain uses TRBV5-1 with TRBJ1-2; D might be TRBD1 (6 bases). V was pared by 5 bases and J by 0 bases, with 11 bases between. From germline, CDR1 is SGHRS and CDR2 YFSETQ. This CDR3 comprises 14 residues. The CDR3 protein is CASRPDRSNYGYTF. CDR3 coding DNA: TGCGCCAGCAGACCAGACAGGTCTAACTATGGCTACACCTTC.

DNA for the CDR3: TGTGCCAGAAGCTTTCGGTTACCCTTCTTAGGACAGGGAGGTTGGGGCTACACCTTC. It encodes CARSFRLPFLGQGGWGYTF. This chain links TRBV7-5 with TRBJ1-2; TRBD1 is the table's D call and was not checked against the DNA. TRBV7-5 is a pseudogene. This CDR3 comprises 19 residues.

The chain combines TRBV11-2 with TRBJ1-4; a weak D match, TRBD1 (6 bases). Germline loops: CDR1 SGHAT, CDR2 FQNNGV. CDR3 length equals 15 residues. Deletions cut 2 bases from V and 4 bases from J, with 11 bases between. The CDR3 region is CASSLWGGRNEKLFF. The DNA of the CDR3 is TGTGCCAGCAGCTTATGGGGGGGGCGTAATGAAAAACTGTTTTTT.

The chain recombines TRBV7-9 with TRBJ2-1, with TRBD2 matching over 8 bases. CDR1 SEHNR and CDR2 FQNEAQ come from the germline V gene (reference sequence). This CDR3 contains 14 residues. Losses at the gene ends were 4 bases for V and 7 bases for J; bases not matched to a gene: 6. The CDR3 loop is CASSSGLAWNEQFF. The CDR3 DNA sequence: TGTGCCAGCAGCTCCGGACTAGCATGGAATGAGCAGTTCTTC.

The chain joins TRBV27 to TRBJ1-2, with TRBD1 matching 10 bases. V lost 4 bases, J lost 4 bases, and 12 bases stayed unmatched. Germline values: CDR1 MNHEY, CDR2 SMNVEV (reference sequence). The CDR3 is 17 amino acids. In DNA form, the CDR3 reads TGTGCCAGCAGTTCCTACCCGGGGGGACAGGGGAGCTATGGCTACACCTTC. Translated: CASSSYPGGQGSYGYTF.